These T cell receptor beta chains were read from a single sample in a study of CD8+CD57+ T cells in acquired aplastic anemia. Using its own MiXCR run on the reads, TCRdb lists one record per CDR3 protein. The sample includes some 170,000 distinct CDR3 sequences, nearly 65% of them seen just once. The sequencing input was sorted CD4+, CD8+, or CD8+CD57+ T cells (not recorded which) from PBMCs. The source of these receptors is a human donor with aplastic anemia. CDR3s include the opening cysteine and the closing phenylalanine or tryptophan.

v_call: TRBV6-1
cdr3_aa: CASWETGAYEQYF

v_call: TRBV24-1
cdr3_aa: CATSDSSRDRGFISNQPQHF

v_call: TRBV7-2
cdr3_aa: CASSSLATSGGPDTQYF

v_call: TRBV15
cdr3_aa: CATSIKGEGEKLFF

v_call: TRBV15
cdr3_aa: CATSTLWTSGGTGELFF

v_call: TRBV15
cdr3_aa: CATSRGDATEAFF

v_call: TRBV4-1
cdr3_aa: CASTPQLAGNYEQYF

v_call: TRBV5-1
cdr3_aa: CASSVRQGVGELFF

v_call: TRBV12-3/TRBV12-4
cdr3_aa: CASSSNFLSVGYTF

v_call: TRBV7-2
cdr3_aa: CASSLIGMGQAHQPQHF

v_call: TRBV24-1
cdr3_aa: CATSDLPGKQYF

v_call: TRBV7-2
cdr3_aa: CASSRDPLDTQYF

v_call: TRBV14
cdr3_aa: CASSRLGRGLRETQYF

v_call: TRBV6-1
cdr3_aa: CASSESLRGRGTEAFF

v_call: TRBV7-8
cdr3_aa: CASSIGQSPSYEAFF

v_call: TRBV7-2
cdr3_aa: CASSLVHPGQSLYGYTF

v_call: TRBV9
cdr3_aa: CASSAEGGYADEQYF

v_call: TRBV5-1
cdr3_aa: CASAGGYEQYF

v_call: TRBV7-3
cdr3_aa: CASSAPDNEQFF

v_call: TRBV2
cdr3_aa: CASSVGGFYEQYF

v_call: TRBV12-3/TRBV12-4
cdr3_aa: CASSLMGTGANVLTF

v_call: TRBV19
cdr3_aa: CASSIIGSGELFF

v_call: TRBV20-1
cdr3_aa: CSAFQGAGAEAFF

v_call: TRBV19
cdr3_aa: CASSTGQTRISYGYTF

v_call: TRBV7-3
cdr3_aa: CASSSGHSEQFF

v_call: TRBV2
cdr3_aa: CASSGGTGLYEQYF

v_call: TRBV7-9
cdr3_aa: CASSLQGQPPFSYEQHF

v_call: TRBV19
cdr3_aa: CASRKTGGPDTQYF

v_call: TRBV10-3
cdr3_aa: CAISEVDRGPSYNEQFF

v_call: TRBV20-1
cdr3_aa: CSATGGSGTGELFF

v_call: TRBV7-9
cdr3_aa: CASSLGGRGYTF

v_call: TRBV20-1
cdr3_aa: CSASPPTGETQYF

v_call: TRBV5-1
cdr3_aa: CASSLEQNNSPLHF

v_call: TRBV2
cdr3_aa: CASSVGRRTGNQPQHF

v_call: TRBV2
cdr3_aa: CASPTGGNEQFF

v_call: TRBV7-3
cdr3_aa: CASSLTLAGGRDTQYF

v_call: TRBV7-9
cdr3_aa: CASSFVNLGTEALF

v_call: TRBV7-9
cdr3_aa: CASSLAGGFADTQYF

v_call: TRBV2
cdr3_aa: CATSKAQDYEQYF

v_call: TRBV2
cdr3_aa: CASSLDTGDRSPEAFF

v_call: TRBV20-1
cdr3_aa: CSVPGQGGAYEQYF

v_call: TRBV29-1
cdr3_aa: CSVRRDSPNEKLFF

v_call: TRBV20-1
cdr3_aa: CSAGGQGNTEAFF

v_call: TRBV7-2
cdr3_aa: CASSWGMWTDTQYF

v_call: TRBV9
cdr3_aa: CASSVAGGGYEQYF